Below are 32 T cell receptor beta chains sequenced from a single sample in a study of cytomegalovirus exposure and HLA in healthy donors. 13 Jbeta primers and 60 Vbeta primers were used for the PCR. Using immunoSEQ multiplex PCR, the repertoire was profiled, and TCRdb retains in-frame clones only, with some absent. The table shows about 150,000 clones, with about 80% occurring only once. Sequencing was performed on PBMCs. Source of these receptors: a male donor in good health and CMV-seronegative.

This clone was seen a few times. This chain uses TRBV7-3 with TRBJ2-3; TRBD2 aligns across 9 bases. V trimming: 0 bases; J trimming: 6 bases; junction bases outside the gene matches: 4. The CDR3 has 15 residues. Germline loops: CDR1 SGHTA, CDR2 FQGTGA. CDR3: CASSLTSGRTDTQYF. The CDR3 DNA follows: TGTGCCAGCAGCTTAACTAGCGGGAGAACTGATACGCAGTATTTT. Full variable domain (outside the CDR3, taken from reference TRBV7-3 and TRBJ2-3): GAGVSQTPSNKVTEKGKYVELRCDPISGHTALYWYRQSLGQGPEFLIYFQGTGAADDSGLPNDRFFAVRPEGSVSTLKIQRTERGDSAVYLCASSLTSGRTDTQYFGPGTRLTVL.

CDR3 DNA: TGTGCCAGCAGCTTGGGGCCCGGGGGGTTTAGCTCCTACGAGCAGTACTTC. Its translation is CASSLGPGGFSSYEQYF. The V gene is TRBV7-6, the J gene TRBJ2-7; 7 nucleotides agree with TRBD2. This CDR3 has 17 amino acids. The germline gives CDR1 SGHVS, CDR2 FNYEAQ. V shed 3 bases and J 0 bases; nucleotides not matched to a gene: 11.

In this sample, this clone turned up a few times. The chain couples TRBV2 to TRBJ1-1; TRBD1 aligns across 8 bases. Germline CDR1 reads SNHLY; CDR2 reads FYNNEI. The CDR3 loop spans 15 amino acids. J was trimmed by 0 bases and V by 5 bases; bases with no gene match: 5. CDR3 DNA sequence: TGTGCCAGCAGTATGACAGGGGCACTGAACACTGAAGCTTTCTTT. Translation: CASSMTGALNTEAFF.

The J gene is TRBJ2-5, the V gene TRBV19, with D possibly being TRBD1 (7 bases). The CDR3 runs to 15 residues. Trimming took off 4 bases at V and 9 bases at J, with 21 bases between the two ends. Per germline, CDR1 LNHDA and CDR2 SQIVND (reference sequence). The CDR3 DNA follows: TGTGCCAGTAGTAATCCGGGCAGGGGGACGGGAGCCCAGTACTTC. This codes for CASSNPGRGTGAQYF.

In nucleotides, the CDR3 is TGTGCCAGCAGTGTGGGGACTAGCGGGACCACAGATACGCAGTATTTT. Protein: CASSVGTSGTTDTQYF. The chain joins TRBV25-1 to TRBJ2-3, with 13 bases fitting TRBD2. The CDR3 contains 16 residues. Germline assignment: CDR1 MGHDK and CDR2 SYGVNS. V shed 4 bases, J shed 2 bases, and the junction held 3 bases outside the gene matches.

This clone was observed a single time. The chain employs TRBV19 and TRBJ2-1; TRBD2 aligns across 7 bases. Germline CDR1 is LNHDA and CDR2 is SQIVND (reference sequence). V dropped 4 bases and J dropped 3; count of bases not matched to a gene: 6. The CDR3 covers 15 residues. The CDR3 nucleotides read TGTGCCAGTAGTACGGGACTAACAATCTACAATGAGCAGTTCTTC. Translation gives CASSTGLTIYNEQFF. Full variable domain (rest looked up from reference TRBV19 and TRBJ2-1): DGGITQSPKYLFRKEGQNVTLSCEQNLNHDAMYWYRQDPGQGLRLIYYSQIVNDFQKGDIAEGYSVSREKKESFPLTVTSAQKNPTAFYLCASSTGLTIYNEQFFGPGTRLTVL.

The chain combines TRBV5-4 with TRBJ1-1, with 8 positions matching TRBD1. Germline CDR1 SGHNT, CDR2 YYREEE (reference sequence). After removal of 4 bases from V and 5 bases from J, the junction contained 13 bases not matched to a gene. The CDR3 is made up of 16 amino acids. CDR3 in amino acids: CASSLQPRGRGTEAFF. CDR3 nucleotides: TGTGCCAGCAGCCTACAACCCAGGGGGCGCGGGACTGAAGCTTTCTTT.

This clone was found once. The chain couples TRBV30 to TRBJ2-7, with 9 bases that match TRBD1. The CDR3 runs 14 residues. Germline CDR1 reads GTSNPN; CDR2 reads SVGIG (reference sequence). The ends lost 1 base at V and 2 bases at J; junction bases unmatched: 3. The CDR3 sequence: CAWSGRDRAYEQYF. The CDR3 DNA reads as TGTGCCTGGAGTGGCCGGGACAGGGCCTACGAGCAGTACTTC.

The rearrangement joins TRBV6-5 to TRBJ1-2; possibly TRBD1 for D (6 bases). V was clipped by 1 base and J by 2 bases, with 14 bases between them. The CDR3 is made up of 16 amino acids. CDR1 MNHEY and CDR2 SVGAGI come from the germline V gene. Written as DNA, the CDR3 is TGTGCCAGCAGTTACTGGGCGGGGGGGGGCAACTATGGCTACACCTTC. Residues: CASSYWAGGGNYGYTF.

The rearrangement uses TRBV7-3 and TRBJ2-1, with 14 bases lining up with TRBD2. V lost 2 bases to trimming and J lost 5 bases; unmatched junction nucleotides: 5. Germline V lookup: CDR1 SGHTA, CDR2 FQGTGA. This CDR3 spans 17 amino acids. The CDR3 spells CASSLAGLAGAHNEQFF. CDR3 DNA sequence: TGTGCCAGCAGCTTAGCGGGACTAGCGGGAGCCCACAATGAGCAGTTCTTC.

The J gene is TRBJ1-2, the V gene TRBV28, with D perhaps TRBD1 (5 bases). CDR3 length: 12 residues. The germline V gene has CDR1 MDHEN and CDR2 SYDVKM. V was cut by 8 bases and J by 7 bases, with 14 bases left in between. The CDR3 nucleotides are TGTGCCAGCTCTTATGGGGCCCTTGGCTACACCTTC. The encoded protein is CASSYGALGYTF.

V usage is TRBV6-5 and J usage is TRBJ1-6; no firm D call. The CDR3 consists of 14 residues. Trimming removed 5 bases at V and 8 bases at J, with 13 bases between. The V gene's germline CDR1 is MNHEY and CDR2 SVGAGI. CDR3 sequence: CASSPAGTYSPLHF. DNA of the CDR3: TGTGCCAGCAGTCCAGCGGGCACCTATTCACCCCTCCACTTT.

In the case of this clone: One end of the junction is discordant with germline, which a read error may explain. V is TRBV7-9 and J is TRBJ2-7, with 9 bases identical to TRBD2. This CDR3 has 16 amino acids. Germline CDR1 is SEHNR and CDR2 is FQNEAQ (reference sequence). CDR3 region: CSSSPSTSGRGYEQYF. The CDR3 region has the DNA TGTTCCAGCAGCCCATCGACTAGCGGAAGAGGTTACGAGCAGTACTTC.

The DNA for the CDR3 is TGCGCCAGCAGCCCTAACAGGGGGAGGGAGACCCAGTACTTC. Amino acids: CASSPNRGRETQYF. V gene TRBV4-3 combines with J gene TRBJ2-5; 8 bases map to TRBD1. Trimming removed 4 bases from V and 5 bases from J; junction bases left unmatched: 6. CDR3 length: 14 amino acids. CDR1 and CDR2 (germline): LGHNA, YSLEER.

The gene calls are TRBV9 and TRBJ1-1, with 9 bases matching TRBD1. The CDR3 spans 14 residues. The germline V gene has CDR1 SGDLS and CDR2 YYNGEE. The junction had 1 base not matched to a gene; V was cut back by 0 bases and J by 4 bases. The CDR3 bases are TGTGCCAGCAGCGTAGTACAGGGGGCCACTGAAGCTTTCTTT. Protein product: CASSVVQGATEAFF.

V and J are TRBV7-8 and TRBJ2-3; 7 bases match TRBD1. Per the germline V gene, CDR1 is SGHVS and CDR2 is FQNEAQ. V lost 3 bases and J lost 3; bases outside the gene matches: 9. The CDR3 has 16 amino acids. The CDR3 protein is CASSFASATGTDTQYF. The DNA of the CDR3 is TGTGCCAGCAGCTTTGCCTCGGCGACAGGGACAGATACGCAGTATTTT.

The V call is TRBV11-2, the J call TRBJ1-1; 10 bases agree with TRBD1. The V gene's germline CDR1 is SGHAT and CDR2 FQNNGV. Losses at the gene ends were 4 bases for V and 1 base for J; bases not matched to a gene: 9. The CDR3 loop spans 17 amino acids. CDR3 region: CASSSDRGLSGNTEAFF. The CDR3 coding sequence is TGTGCCAGCAGCTCTGACAGGGGGCTTTCCGGGAACACTGAAGCTTTCTTT.

The CDR3 DNA reads as TGTGCCAGCAGCTTGGACACGGGGGGTGACAATGAGCAGTTCTTC. Its translation: CASSLDTGGDNEQFF. The rearrangement uses TRBV5-6 and TRBJ2-1, with 7 bases lining up with TRBD2. V shed 0 bases, J shed 5 bases, and the junction held 5 bases outside the gene matches. CDR3 length: 15 amino acids. The germline V gene has CDR1 SGHDT and CDR2 YYEEEE.

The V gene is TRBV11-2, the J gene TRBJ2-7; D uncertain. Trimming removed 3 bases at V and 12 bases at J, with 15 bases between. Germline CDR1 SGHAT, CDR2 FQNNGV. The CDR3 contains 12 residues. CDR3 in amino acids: CASSLSGLEVYF. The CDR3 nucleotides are TGTGCCAGCAGCTTGTCCGGCCTAGAGGTGTACTTC.

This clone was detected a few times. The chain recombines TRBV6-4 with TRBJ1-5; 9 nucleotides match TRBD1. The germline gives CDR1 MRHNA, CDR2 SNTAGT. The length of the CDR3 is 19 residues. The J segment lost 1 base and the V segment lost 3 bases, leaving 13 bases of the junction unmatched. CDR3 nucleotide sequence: TGTGCCAGCAGTGAAGGGGACAGGGAAGGACTGCGAAGCAATCAGCCCCAGCATTTT. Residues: CASSEGDREGLRSNQPQHF.

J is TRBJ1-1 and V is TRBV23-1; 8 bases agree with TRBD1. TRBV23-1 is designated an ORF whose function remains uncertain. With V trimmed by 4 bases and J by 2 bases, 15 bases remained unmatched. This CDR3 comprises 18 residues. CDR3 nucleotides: TGCGCCAGCAGTCTCGAAGGGGACAGGCTGCTGCCCAACACTGAAGCTTTCTTT. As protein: CASSLEGDRLLPNTEAFF.

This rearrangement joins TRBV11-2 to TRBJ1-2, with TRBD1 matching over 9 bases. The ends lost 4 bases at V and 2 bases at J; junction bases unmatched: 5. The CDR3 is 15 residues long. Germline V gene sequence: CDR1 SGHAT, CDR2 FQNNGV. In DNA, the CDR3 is TGTGCCAGCAGCTCAGCTGGACAGGGGAACTATGGCTACACCTTC. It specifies CASSSAGQGNYGYTF. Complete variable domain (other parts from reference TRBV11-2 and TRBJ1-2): EAGVAQSPRYKIIEKRQSVAFWCNPISGHATLYWYQQILGQGPKLLIQFQNNGVVDDSQLPKDRFSAERLKGVDSTLKIQPAKLEDSAVYLCASSSAGQGNYGYTFGSGTRLTVV.

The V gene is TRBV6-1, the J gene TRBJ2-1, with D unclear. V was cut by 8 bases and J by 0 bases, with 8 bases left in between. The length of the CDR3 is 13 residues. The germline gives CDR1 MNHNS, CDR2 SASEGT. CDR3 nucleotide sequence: TGTGCCAGCGGGCAATCCTCCTACAATGAGCAGTTCTTC. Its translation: CASGQSSYNEQFF.

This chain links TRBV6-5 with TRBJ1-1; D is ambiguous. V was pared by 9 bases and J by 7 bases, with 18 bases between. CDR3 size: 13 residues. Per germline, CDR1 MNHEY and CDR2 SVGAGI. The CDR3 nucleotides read TGTGCCAGTCTGGCGGCGCCGGGGTATGAAGCTTTCTTT. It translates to CASLAAPGYEAFF.

The CDR3 coding sequence is TGTGCCAGCCGGACAGGGTCCACCTACGAGCAGTACTTC. Its translation is CASRTGSTYEQYF. The chain links TRBV28 to TRBJ2-7; 8 bases line up with TRBD1. Per the germline V gene, CDR1 is MDHEN and CDR2 is SYDVKM. CDR3 size: 13 residues. Trimming removed 8 bases from V and 2 bases from J; junction bases left unmatched: 5. Based on the CDR3 plus reference TRBV28 and TRBJ2-7, the full variable domain is DVKVTQSSRYLVKRTGEKVFLECVQDMDHENMFWYRQDPGLGLRLIYFSYDVKMKEKGDIPEGYSVSREKKERFSLILESASTNQTSMYLCASRTGSTYEQYFGPGTRLTVT.

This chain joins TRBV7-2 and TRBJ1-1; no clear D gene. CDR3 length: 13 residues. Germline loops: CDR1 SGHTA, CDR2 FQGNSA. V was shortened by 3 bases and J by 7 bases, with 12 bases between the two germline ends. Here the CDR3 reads CASSLHPRVEAFF. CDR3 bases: TGTGCCAGCAGCTTGCATCCGCGCGTTGAAGCTTTCTTT.

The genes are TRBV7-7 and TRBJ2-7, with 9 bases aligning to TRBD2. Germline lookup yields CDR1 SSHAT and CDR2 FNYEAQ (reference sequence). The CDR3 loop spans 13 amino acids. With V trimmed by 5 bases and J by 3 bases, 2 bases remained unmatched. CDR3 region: CASSPAGGYEQYF. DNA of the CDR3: TGTGCCAGCAGCCCAGCGGGAGGCTACGAGCAGTACTTC.

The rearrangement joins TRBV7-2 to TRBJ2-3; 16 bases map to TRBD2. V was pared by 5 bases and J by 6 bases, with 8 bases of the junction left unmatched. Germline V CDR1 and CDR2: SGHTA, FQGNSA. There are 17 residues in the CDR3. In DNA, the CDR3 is TGTGCCAGCAGCCCTGGGACTAGCGGGAGGGGGAGGGATACGCAGTATTTT. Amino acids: CASSPGTSGRGRDTQYF. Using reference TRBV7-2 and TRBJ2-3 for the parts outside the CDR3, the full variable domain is GAGVSQSPSNKVTEKGKDVELRCDPISGHTALYWYRQSLGQGLEFLIYFQGNSAPDKSGLPSDRFSAERTGGSVSTLTIQRTQQEDSAVYLCASSPGTSGRGRDTQYFGPGTRLTVL.

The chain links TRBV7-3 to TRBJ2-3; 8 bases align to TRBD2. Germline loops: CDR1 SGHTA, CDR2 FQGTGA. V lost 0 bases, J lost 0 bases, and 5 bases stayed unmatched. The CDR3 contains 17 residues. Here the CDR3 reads CASSLTAGAPSTDTQYF. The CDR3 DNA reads TGTGCCAGCAGCTTAACAGCGGGAGCGCCAAGCACAGATACGCAGTATTTT.

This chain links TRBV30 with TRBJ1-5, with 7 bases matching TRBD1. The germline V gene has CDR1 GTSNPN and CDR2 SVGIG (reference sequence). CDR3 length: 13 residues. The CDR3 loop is CAASTQGSQPQHF. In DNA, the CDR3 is TGTGCTGCAAGTACACAGGGGAGTCAGCCCCAGCATTTT. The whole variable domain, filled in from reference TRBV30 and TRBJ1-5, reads SQTIHQWPATLVQPVGSPLSLECTVEGTSNPNLYWYRQAAGRGLQLLFYSVGIGQISSEVPQNLSASRPQDRQFILSSKKLLLSDSGFYLCAASTQGSQPQHFGDGTRLSIL.

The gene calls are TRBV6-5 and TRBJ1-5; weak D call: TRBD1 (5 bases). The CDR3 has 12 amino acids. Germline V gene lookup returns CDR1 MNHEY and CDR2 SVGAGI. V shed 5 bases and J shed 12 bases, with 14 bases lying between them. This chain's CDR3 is CASSQEGLYQHF. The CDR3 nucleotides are TGTGCCAGCAGTCAGGAGGGGCTCTACCAGCATTTT.

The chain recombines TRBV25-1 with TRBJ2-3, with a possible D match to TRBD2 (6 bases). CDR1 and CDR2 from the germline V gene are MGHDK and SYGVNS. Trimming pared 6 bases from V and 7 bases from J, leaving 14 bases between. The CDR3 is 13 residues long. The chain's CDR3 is CASSGGGIYTQYF. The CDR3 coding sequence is TGTGCCAGCAGCGGGGGTGGAATTTATACGCAGTATTTT.